A selection of T cell receptor beta chains follows, all from one sample in a study of blood T cell repertoires in COVID-19. Method: immunoSEQ multiplex PCR; TCRdb's copy keeps in-frame clones and lacks some. This table has around 300,000 clones, 70% to 90% appearing once. Input material: peripheral blood. These receptors originate from a woman between 70 and 85 years old with acute or convalescent COVID-19. Both conserved end residues are part of each CDR3. Each record gives: V gene, CDR3 length, D gene, clone size, J gene, CDR3 protein, CDR3 DNA. D genes are given only for firm matches. Size is stated for part of the rows, as once, few or many counts, or as a class when the clone is expanded.

TRBV6-5	13	.	.	TRBJ1-1	CATQARVNTEAFF	TGTGCCACCCAAGCCCGGGTGAACACTGAAGCTTTCTTT
TRBV6-5	15	.	.	TRBJ1-3	CASSAQGISGNTIYF	TGTGCCAGCAGCGCACAGGGCATCTCTGGAAACACCATATATTTT
TRBV9	15	.	.	TRBJ2-7	CASSVEGVSTYEQYF	TGTGCCAGCAGCGTAGAGGGGGTATCAACCTACGAGCAGTACTTC
TRBV18	15	.	.	TRBJ1-1	CASSPREGKNTEAFF	TGTGCCAGCTCACCCCGGGAGGGGAAGAACACTGAAGCTTTCTTT
TRBV6-1	15	.	.	TRBJ1-3	CASSEVFRYGNTIYF	TGTGCCAGCAGTGAAGTCTTCCGGTACGGAAACACCATATATTTT
TRBV24-1	13	.	few	TRBJ2-3	CATSGGSTDTQYF	TGTGCCACCAGTGGGGGCTCTACAGATACGCAGTATTTT
TRBV19	13	.	.	TRBJ1-5	CASSMRGNQPQHF	TGTGCCAGTAGTATGAGGGGGAACCAGCCCCAGCATTTT
TRBV5-4	16	TRBD1	.	TRBJ2-3	CASSPDQDRLHLTQYF	TGTGCCAGCAGTCCTGACCAGGACAGGTTACATTTGACGCAGTATTTT
TRBV5-1	13	.	.	TRBJ2-5	CASRAASGETQYF	TGCGCCAGCAGGGCCGCCTCGGGGGAGACCCAGTACTTC
TRBV5-8	17	TRBD2	once	TRBJ2-5	CASSPGTSGTYQETQYF	TGTGCCAGCAGCCCAGGGACTAGCGGGACCTACCAAGAGACCCAGTACTTC
TRBV18	13	TRBD1	.	TRBJ1-2	CASSPGTGTSYTF	TGTGCCAGCTCACCAGGGACAGGGACGAGCTACACCTTC
TRBV6-5	13	.	.	TRBJ1-4	CASSWQVNEKLFF	TGTGCCAGCAGTTGGCAGGTTAATGAAAAACTGTTTTTT
TRBV5-4	15	.	once	TRBJ1-2	CASSPGGDPNYGYTF	TGTGCCAGCAGCCCGGGGGGGGATCCTAACTATGGCTACACCTTC
TRBV3-1/TRBV3-2	13	TRBD2	.	TRBJ2-3	CASSQPPGLVQYF	TGTGCCAGCAGCCAGCCTCCGGGACTAGTTCAGTATTTT
TRBV19	13	TRBD1	.	TRBJ1-2	CASSPDRIYGYTF	TGTGCCAGTAGTCCGGACAGGATCTATGGCTACACCTTC
TRBV11-2	15	TRBD2	.	TRBJ2-7	CASRRDKSGGAEQYF	TGTGCCAGCAGACGGGACAAAAGCGGGGGGGCCGAGCAGTACTTC
TRBV9	15	.	.	TRBJ1-3	CASSRILRTGNTIYF	TGTGCCAGCAGCCGGATTCTGAGGACTGGAAACACCATATATTTT
TRBV30	13	TRBD1	.	TRBJ1-1	CAWSDRGRLLAFF	TGTGCCTGGAGTGACAGGGGGCGCCTCTTAGCTTTCTTT
TRBV25-1	11	.	.	TRBJ1-2	CASRRMGGYTF	TGTGCCAGCAGACGTATGGGCGGCTACACCTTC
TRBV4-2	18	TRBD2	.	TRBJ2-3	CASSVLYGGAAGPDTQYF	TGTGCCAGCAGCGTACTTTACGGGGGGGCCGCGGGCCCAGATACGCAGTATTTT
TRBV7-4	14	.	.	TRBJ2-7	CASSFGGPSYEQYF	TGTGCCAGCAGCTTCGGTGGGCCCTCCTACGAGCAGTACTTC
TRBV6-6	14	.	.	TRBJ1-4	CASSQSGTNEKLFF	TGTGCCAGCAGTCAGTCGGGGACTAATGAAAAACTGTTTTTT
TRBV7-8	15	.	.	TRBJ2-3	CASSLVSAGTDTQYF	TGTGCCAGCAGCTTAGTTTCGGCGGGCACAGATACGCAGTATTTT
TRBV5-1	16	TRBD1	.	TRBJ2-3	CASSRPAGQGPDTQYF	TGCGCCAGCAGCAGGCCTGCGGGACAGGGTCCCGATACGCAGTATTTT
TRBV5-1	15	TRBD1	once	TRBJ1-1	CASSWNTGEGTEAFF	TGCGCCAGCAGCTGGAATACAGGGGAAGGGACTGAAGCTTTCTTT
TRBV6-5	14	TRBD2	.	TRBJ2-5	CASSRLAGQETQYF	TGTGCCAGCAGTCGACTAGCGGGGCAAGAGACCCAGTACTTC
TRBV7-6	18	TRBD1	.	TRBJ2-5	CASSLALTGQGNLGPQYF	TGTGCCAGCAGCTTAGCGCTAACGGGACAGGGAAATTTGGGGCCCCAGTACTTC
TRBV2	20	TRBD2	.	TRBJ2-2	CASSDGLRASGGTNTGELFF	TGTGCCAGCAGTGATGGTTTAAGGGCTAGCGGGGGAACGAACACCGGGGAGCTGTTTTTT
TRBV4-2	13	TRBD2	.	TRBJ2-1	CASSQEGGVRRFF	TGTGCCAGCAGCCAAGAGGGGGGGGTAAGGCGGTTCTTC
TRBV27	15	.	.	TRBJ2-3	CASSLSRGPTDTQYF	TGTGCCAGCAGTTTATCTCGGGGTCCCACAGATACGCAGTATTTT
TRBV5-1	16	.	.	TRBJ1-2	CASSWGVTGLSGGYTF	TGCGCCAGCAGCTGGGGAGTGACAGGACTCTCCGGTGGCTACACCTTC
TRBV6-5	15	TRBD2	.	TRBJ2-1	CASNLAGGPYNEQFF	TGTGCCAGCAACCTAGCGGGGGGGCCCTACAATGAGCAGTTCTTC
TRBV5-1	15	.	once	TRBJ2-2	CASSLRQVNTGELFF	TGCGCCAGCAGCCTCAGACAGGTCAACACCGGGGAGCTGTTTTTT
TRBV15	18	TRBD1	.	TRBJ1-3	CATSRDQGASHSGNTIYF	TGTGCCACCAGCAGAGATCAGGGGGCCTCCCACTCTGGAAACACCATATATTTT
TRBV6-5	13	.	.	TRBJ1-5	CASLGAINQPQHF	TGTGCCAGCCTGGGGGCAATCAATCAGCCCCAGCATTTT
TRBV20-1	13	.	.	TRBJ1-5	CSASRGGGQPQHF	TGCAGTGCTAGTCGGGGGGGCGGCCAGCCCCAGCATTTT
TRBV2	14	.	.	TRBJ1-1	CASSERRGRTEAFF	TGTGCCAGCAGTGAGAGGAGGGGACGCACTGAAGCTTTCTTT
TRBV6-1	14	.	.	TRBJ1-2	CASSEAGAYYGYTF	TGTGCCAGCAGTGAAGCTGGAGCCTACTATGGCTACACCTTC
TRBV11-3	15	TRBD2	.	TRBJ2-1	CASSQIGGGRNEQFF	TGTGCCAGCAGCCAGATCGGGGGGGGCAGAAATGAGCAGTTCTTC
TRBV5-1	13	TRBD1	.	TRBJ2-7	CASSLQTGQEQYF	TGCGCCAGCAGCTTACAGACAGGGCAAGAGCAGTACTTC
TRBV13	16	TRBD2	.	TRBJ2-3	CASSPGLAGYTDTQYF	TGTGCCAGCAGCCCCGGACTAGCGGGATACACAGATACGCAGTATTTT
TRBV12-2	14	.	.	TRBJ2-5	CASRLDFGEKTQYF	TGTGCAAGTCGCTTAGACTTTGGTGAGAAGACCCAGTACTTC
TRBV7-9	13	TRBD1	few	TRBJ1-2	CASGTASNYGYTF	TGTGCCAGCGGGACAGCGTCTAACTATGGCTACACCTTC
TRBV20-1	16	TRBD2	.	TRBJ2-3	CSARGLAGGRTDTQYF	TGCAGTGCTCGTGGACTAGCGGGGGGCCGCACAGATACGCAGTATTTT
TRBV6-2/TRBV6-3	13	.	once	TRBJ2-1	CASSFTSNNEQFF	TGTGCCAGCAGTTTCACTAGTAACAATGAGCAGTTCTTC